This TCR beta chain was identified during a study of shared clonotypes between healthy human individuals. The CDR3 spans 12 residues. Germline V gene data show CDR1 as SGHKS and CDR2 as YYEKEE (reference sequence). V was trimmed by 1 base and J by 0 bases, leaving 1 base between them. TCRdb's table, derived via immunoSEQ multiplex PCR, lists solely in-frame clones and lacks some. The sample has approximately 1.5 million clones; 98% are singletons. The TCR sequence derives from a man aged 25 to 40 in good health. Sequenced: naive CD4+ T cells sorted from blood. Subset here: CD45RA+ positively selected. The V and J genes are TRBV5-5 and TRBJ1-1, with D unresolved. The CDR3 spells CASSLLNTEAFF. CDR3 in DNA: TGTGCCAGCAGCTTGCTGAACACTGAAGCTTTCTTT.